These 5 T cell receptor beta chains share one sample of origin, sequenced in a study of sequential checkpoint blockade in melanoma. Treatment noted: randomized to nivolumab then ipilimumab (arm A) or the reverse (arm B). The protocol was immunoSEQ multiplex PCR, while the TCRdb copy is restricted to in-frame clones and leaves out a portion. Of about 22,000 clones listed, less than 75% are singletons. This sample comprised CD8+ T cells sorted from blood (inferred from file names), obtained from a patient given nivolumab and ipilimumab in sequence. Receptors were obtained from a human donor with melanoma.

The J gene is TRBJ1-2, the V gene TRBV9, with D possibly matching TRBD1 (5 bases). V was clipped by 2 bases and J by 4 bases, with 15 bases between them. This CDR3 is built from 15 residues. Germline-derived CDR1 and CDR2 are SGDLS and YYNGEE. The CDR3, as DNA: TGTGCCAGCAGCGTTGAACTGGGGCAGGCCTATGGCTACACCTTC. This encodes CASSVELGQAYGYTF.

The V and J genes are TRBV4-3 and TRBJ2-2; D is perhaps TRBD2 (6 bases). From germline, CDR1 is LGHNA and CDR2 YSLEER. The CDR3 sequence is 17 residues long. V lost 1 base, J lost 0 bases, and 12 bases lay in between. CDR3 DNA: TGCGCCAGCAGCCAAGTATTACTAGCCACGAACACCGGGGAGCTGTTTTTT. This encodes CASSQVLLATNTGELFF.

V gene TRBV7-9 combines with J gene TRBJ2-2, with 7 bases identical to TRBD1. The V gene's germline CDR1 is SEHNR and CDR2 FQNEAQ (reference sequence). The CDR3 runs to 15 residues. The V and J ends lost 5 bases and 6 bases, in that order; junction bases with no gene match: 9. The CDR3 loop reads CASSPGTAFAGELFF. The CDR3 DNA follows: TGTGCCAGCAGCCCAGGGACAGCCTTCGCCGGGGAGCTGTTTTTT. Complete variable domain (other parts from reference TRBV7-9 and TRBJ2-2): DTGVSQNPRHKITKRGQNVTFRCDPISEHNRLYWYRQTLGQGPEFLTYFQNEAQLEKSRLLSDRFSAERPKGSFSTLEIQRTEQGDSAMYLCASSPGTAFAGELFFGEGSRLTVL.

There are a few counts of this clone. CDR3 sequence (DNA): TGTGCCAGCCGTAGGAGGGATTTTGAACTGTTTTTT. Translating it yields CASRRRDFELFF. The chain employs TRBV18 and TRBJ1-4, with no clear D. The CDR3 contains 12 residues. Germline V gene data show CDR1 as KGHSH and CDR2 as LQKENI. V lost 8 bases and J lost 12, with 16 bases in between.

J is TRBJ1-3 and V is TRBV7-7; 7 bases line up with TRBD1. There are 15 residues in the CDR3. Germline CDR1 reads SSHAT; CDR2 reads FNYEAQ (reference sequence). CDR3: CAGAGGPNSGNTIYF. CDR3 nucleotides: TGTGCGGGGGCAGGGGGACCGAACTCTGGAAACACCATATATTTT.